This T cell receptor beta chain was identified during a study of early T cells in non-severe SARS-CoV-2 infection. Study-level results: Matching with VDJdb favored anti-spike CD8 responses (missing private and CD4 specificities).

Unique molecular identifiers tagged individual cDNA molecules. TCRdb used MiXCR to reprocess the 5' RACE reads, holding one entry per CDR3 protein. The sample lists 65,000 to 85,000 distinct CDR3 sequences, approximately 10% occurring once. This clonotype was found many times. Its antigen is undetermined. The V gene's germline CDR1 is WSHSY and CDR2 SAAADI. This CDR3 has 14 residues. V lost 5 bases and J lost 4, with 14 bases in between. The sample consisted of whole blood. This receptor was taken from an adult who was a healthcare worker with PCR-confirmed SARS-CoV-2 infection or an uninfected control (not recorded which). The V gene is TRBV10-2, the J gene TRBJ2-5; D tentatively fits TRBD1 or TRBD2 (5 bases each). The CDR3 region is CASSTGTHGETQYF. In DNA form, the CDR3 reads TGCGCCAGCAGTACCGGGACCCATGGAGAGACCCAGTACTTC.